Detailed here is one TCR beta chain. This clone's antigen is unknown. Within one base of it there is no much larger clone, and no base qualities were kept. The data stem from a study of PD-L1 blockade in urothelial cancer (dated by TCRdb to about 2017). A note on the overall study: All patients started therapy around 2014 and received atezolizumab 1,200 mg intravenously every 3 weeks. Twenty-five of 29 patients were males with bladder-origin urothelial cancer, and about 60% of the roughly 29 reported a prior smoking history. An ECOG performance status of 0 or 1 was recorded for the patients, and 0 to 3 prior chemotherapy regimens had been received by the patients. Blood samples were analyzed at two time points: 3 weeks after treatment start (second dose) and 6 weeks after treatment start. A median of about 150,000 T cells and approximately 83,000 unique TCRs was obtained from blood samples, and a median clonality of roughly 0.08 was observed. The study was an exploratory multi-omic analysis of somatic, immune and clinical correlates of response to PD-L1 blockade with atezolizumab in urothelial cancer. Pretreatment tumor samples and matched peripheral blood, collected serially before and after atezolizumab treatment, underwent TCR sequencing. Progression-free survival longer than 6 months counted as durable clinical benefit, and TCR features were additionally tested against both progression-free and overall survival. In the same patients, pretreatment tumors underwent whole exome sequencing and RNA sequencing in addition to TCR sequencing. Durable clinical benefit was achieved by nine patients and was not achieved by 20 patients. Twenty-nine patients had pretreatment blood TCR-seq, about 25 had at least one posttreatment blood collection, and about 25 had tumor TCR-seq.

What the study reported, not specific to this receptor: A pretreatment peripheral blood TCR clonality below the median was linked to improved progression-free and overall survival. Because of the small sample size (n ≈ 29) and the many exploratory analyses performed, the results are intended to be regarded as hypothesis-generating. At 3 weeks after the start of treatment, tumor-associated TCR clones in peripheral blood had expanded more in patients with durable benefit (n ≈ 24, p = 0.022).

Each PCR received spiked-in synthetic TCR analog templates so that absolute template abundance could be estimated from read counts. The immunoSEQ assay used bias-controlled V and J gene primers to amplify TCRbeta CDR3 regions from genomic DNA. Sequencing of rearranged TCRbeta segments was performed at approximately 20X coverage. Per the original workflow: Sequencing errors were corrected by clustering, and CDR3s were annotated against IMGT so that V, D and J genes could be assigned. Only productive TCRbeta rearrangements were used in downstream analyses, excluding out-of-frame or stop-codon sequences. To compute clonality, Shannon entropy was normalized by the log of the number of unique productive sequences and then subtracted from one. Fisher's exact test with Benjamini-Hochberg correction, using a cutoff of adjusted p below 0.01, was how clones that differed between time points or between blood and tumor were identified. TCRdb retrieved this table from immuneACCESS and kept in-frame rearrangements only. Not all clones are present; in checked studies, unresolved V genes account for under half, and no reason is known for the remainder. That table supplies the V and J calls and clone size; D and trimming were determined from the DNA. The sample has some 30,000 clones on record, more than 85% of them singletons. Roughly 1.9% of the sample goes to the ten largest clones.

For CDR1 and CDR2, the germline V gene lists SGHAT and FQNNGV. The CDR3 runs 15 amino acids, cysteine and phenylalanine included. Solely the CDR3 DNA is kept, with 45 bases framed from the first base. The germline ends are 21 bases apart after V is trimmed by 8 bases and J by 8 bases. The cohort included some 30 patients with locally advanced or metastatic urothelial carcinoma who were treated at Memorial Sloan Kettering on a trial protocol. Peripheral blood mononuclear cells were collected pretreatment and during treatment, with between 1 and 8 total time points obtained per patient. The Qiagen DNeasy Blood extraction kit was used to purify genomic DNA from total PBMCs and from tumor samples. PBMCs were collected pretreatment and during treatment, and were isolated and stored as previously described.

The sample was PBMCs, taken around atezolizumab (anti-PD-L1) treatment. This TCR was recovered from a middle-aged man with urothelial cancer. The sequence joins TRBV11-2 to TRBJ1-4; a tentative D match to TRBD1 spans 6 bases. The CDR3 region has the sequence CASGSGLGGREKLFF. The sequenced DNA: TGTGCCAGCGGGAGTGGATTGGGGGGGCGGGAAAAACTGTTTTTT.